This TCR beta chain was retrieved from a study of blood T cell repertoires in COVID-19. Per the authors' pipeline: Amplification of reference gene primers was used by the study to estimate nucleated cell counts. Here immunoSEQ multiplex PCR was the method, and the copy in TCRdb shows in-frame clones only, minus some. For V, J and clone size, that table is used; D and trimming come from the DNA. The table records over 55,000 clones, around 87% of them present only once. Germline CDR1 and CDR2: SEHNR and FQNEAQ (reference sequence). The CDR3 runs to 15 residues. The V gene lost 5 bases and the J gene lost 3 bases, with 16 bases spanning the gap.

The sample taken for sequencing was peripheral blood. The chain is built from TRBV7-9 and TRBJ1-1; maybe TRBD1 (5 bases). The receptor was isolated from a human donor with active COVID-19. The donor label of this sample is uncertain. The CDR3 sequence is CASSPGIPRDTEAFF. The CDR3 nucleotides are TGTGCCAGCAGCCCAGGGATACCTCGGGACACTGAAGCTTTCTTT. Full variable domain (outside the CDR3, taken from reference TRBV7-9 and TRBJ1-1): DTGVSQNPRHKITKRGQNVTFRCDPISEHNRLYWYRQTLGQGPEFLTYFQNEAQLEKSRLLSDRFSAERPKGSFSTLEIQRTEQGDSAMYLCASSPGIPRDTEAFFGQGTRLTVV.